What follows describes a single T cell receptor beta chain. The V end lost 5 bases, the J end lost 5 bases, and 9 bases lay between the germline ends. The CDR3 covers 12 residues. The germline V gene encodes CDR1 SGHTA and CDR2 FQGTGA. This entry belongs to a study of control samples from healthy donors and cancer patients. Assay used: immunoSEQ multiplex PCR; TCRdb lists only in-frame clones, some missing. The sample carries around 110,000 clones, 85% to 90% recorded once. The sample comprised PBMCs. The TCR sequence derives from a woman between 45 and 65 years old with colorectal cancer. The V call is TRBV7-3, the J call TRBJ1-2, with no clear D. CDR3: CASSRTAYGYTF. In nucleotides, the CDR3 is TGTGCCAGCAGCCGGACGGCATATGGCTACACCTTC.